Listed below are T cell receptor beta chains from one sample, sequenced in a study of blood T cell repertoires in COVID-19. Sequencing used immunoSEQ multiplex PCR; TCRdb keeps in-frame clones, though not all of them. The sample carries about 200,000 clones, more than 70% recorded once. What was sequenced was peripheral blood. Source of these receptors: a man between 18 and 35 years old with active or convalescent COVID-19. Both conserved end residues are part of each CDR3. The order of the fields is D gene, V gene, J gene, clone size, CDR3 DNA, CDR3 protein. D genes are given only for firm matches. Size values are once, few and many counts, or a class for expanded clones, and some rows have none.

-	TRBV5-1	TRBJ2-3	-	TGCGCCAGCAGTGCCGTGGCCGTCCCGCCAGATACGCAGTATTTT	CASSAVAVPPDTQYF
TRBD1	TRBV5-1	TRBJ1-1	few	TGCGCCAGCAGCTTGACAGGGGTTTCCACTGAAGCTTTCTTT	CASSLTGVSTEAFF
TRBD1	TRBV6-1	TRBJ1-5	-	TGTGCCAGCAGTGGACAGGGGGCTGGGTATAATCAGCCCCAGCATTTT	CASSGQGAGYNQPQHF
-	TRBV29-1	TRBJ1-1	-	TGCAGCGTTGGGTCAGGGAACATGAACACTGAAGCTTTCTTT	CSVGSGNMNTEAFF
TRBD2	TRBV5-4	TRBJ2-7	few	TGTGCCAGCAGCTCCGGGACTAACTCCTACGAGCAGTACTTC	CASSSGTNSYEQYF
-	TRBV24-1	TRBJ2-3	-	TGTGCCACCAGTGATTTTGCAGGGCTTGGAGATACGCAGTATTTT	CATSDFAGLGDTQYF
TRBD1	TRBV5-5	TRBJ1-2	-	TGTGCCAGCAGCTTGGGACGGGACAGGGGAAACTATGGCTACACCTTC	CASSLGRDRGNYGYTF
TRBD2	TRBV7-9	TRBJ2-3	-	TGTGCCAGCAGCTTCCTCACTAGCGGGAACACAGATACGCAGTATTTT	CASSFLTSGNTDTQYF
TRBD1	TRBV11-2	TRBJ1-1	-	TGTGCCAGCAGCCCTCGGACAGGGGGTACGAGCACTGAAGCTTTCTTT	CASSPRTGGTSTEAFF
-	TRBV18	TRBJ2-1	-	TGTGCCAGCTCACCCCCAACACAGGGAATTGTAGGGTATGAGCAGTTCTTC	CASSPPTQGIVGYEQFF
TRBD1	TRBV5-1	TRBJ2-6	-	TGCGCCAGCAGCTTGCAGGGGGCAACTGGGGCCAACGTCCTGACTTTC	CASSLQGATGANVLTF
-	TRBV6-6	TRBJ1-2	-	TGTGCCAGCAGCAATAGACAGGACTATGGCTACACCTTC	CASSNRQDYGYTF
TRBD2	TRBV18	TRBJ2-7	-	TGTGCCAGCTCACCCGTAACTAGCGAAACCTACGAGCAGTACTTC	CASSPVTSETYEQYF
-	TRBV27	TRBJ2-3	-	TGTGCCAGCAGTTTAGCACGGACAGATACGCAGTATTTT	CASSLARTDTQYF
TRBD1	TRBV4-1	TRBJ2-2	-	TGCGCCAGCAGCCATGATCCGGGACAGGGGTTCCCCGGGGAGCTGTTTTTT	CASSHDPGQGFPGELFF
-	TRBV11-2	TRBJ2-5	-	TGTGCCAGCAGCTTGGGGCCGGTGGAGACCCAGTACTTC	CASSLGPVETQYF
-	TRBV5-4	TRBJ2-7	-	TGTGCCAGCAGCCCGGGACTGGGGGACGAGCAGTACTTC	CASSPGLGDEQYF
-	TRBV6-2/TRBV6-3	TRBJ2-7	few	TGTGCCAGCAGTTATCGTTACGAGCAGTACTTC	CASSYRYEQYF
-	TRBV3-1/TRBV3-2	TRBJ1-1	-	TGTGCCAGCAGCCAAGCGCAGGCTTACACTGAAGCTTTCTTT	CASSQAQAYTEAFF
-	TRBV19	TRBJ1-6	-	TGTGCCAGTAGTGAGTCCTTCTATAATTCACCCCTCCACTTT	CASSESFYNSPLHF
TRBD1	TRBV4-1	TRBJ2-7	-	TGCGCCAGCAGCCAAATACTCGTGGGACAGTCCTACGAGCAGTACTTC	CASSQILVGQSYEQYF
-	TRBV7-3	TRBJ2-3	-	TGTGCCAGCAGCCAGGCGGCGGGATTTACGCAGTATTTT	CASSQAAGFTQYF
-	TRBV3-1/TRBV3-2	TRBJ2-1	-	TGTGCCAGCAGCCCTACTAGCAGCTCCTACAATGAGCAGTTCTTC	CASSPTSSSYNEQFF
-	TRBV4-1	TRBJ2-7	-	TGCGCCAGCAGCCAAGGGGGCAGCCCAGGTCCCTACGAGCAGTACTTC	CASSQGGSPGPYEQYF